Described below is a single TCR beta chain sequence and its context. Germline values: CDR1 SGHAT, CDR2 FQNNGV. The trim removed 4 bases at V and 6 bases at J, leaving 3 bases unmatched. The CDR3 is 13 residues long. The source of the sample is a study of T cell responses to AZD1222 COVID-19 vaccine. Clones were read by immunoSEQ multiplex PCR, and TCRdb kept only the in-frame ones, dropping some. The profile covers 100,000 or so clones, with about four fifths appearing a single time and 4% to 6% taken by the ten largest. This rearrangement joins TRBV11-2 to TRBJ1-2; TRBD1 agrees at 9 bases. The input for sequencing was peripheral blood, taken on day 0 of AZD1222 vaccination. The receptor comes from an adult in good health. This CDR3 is CASSSGQGHGYTF. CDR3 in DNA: TGTGCCAGCAGCTCCGGACAGGGGCATGGCTACACCTTC.